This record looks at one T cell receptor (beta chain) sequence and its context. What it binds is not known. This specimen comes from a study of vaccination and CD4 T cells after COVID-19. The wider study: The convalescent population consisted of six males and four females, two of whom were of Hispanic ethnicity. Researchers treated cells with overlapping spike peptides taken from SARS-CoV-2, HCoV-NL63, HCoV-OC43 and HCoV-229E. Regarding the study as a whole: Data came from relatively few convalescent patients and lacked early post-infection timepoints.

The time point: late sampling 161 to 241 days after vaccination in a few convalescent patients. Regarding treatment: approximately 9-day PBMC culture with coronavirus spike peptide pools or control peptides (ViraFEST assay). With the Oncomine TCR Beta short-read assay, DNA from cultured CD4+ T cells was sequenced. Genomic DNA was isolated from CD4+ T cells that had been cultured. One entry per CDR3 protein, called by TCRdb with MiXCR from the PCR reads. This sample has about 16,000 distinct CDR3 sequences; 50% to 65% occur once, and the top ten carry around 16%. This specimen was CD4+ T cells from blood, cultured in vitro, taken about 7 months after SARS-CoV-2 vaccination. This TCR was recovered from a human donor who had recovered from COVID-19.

This chain's CDR3 is CASREQGLNEQFF. CDR3 nucleotide sequence: TGCGCCAGCAGGGAACAGGGACTCAATGAGCAGTTCTTC. The gene calls are TRBV5-1 and TRBJ2-1, with D perhaps being TRBD1 or TRBD2 (6 bases each). Trimming removed 5 bases at V and 6 bases at J, with 12 bases between. Germline CDR1 SGHRS, CDR2 YFSETQ. The CDR3 extends over 13 amino acids.